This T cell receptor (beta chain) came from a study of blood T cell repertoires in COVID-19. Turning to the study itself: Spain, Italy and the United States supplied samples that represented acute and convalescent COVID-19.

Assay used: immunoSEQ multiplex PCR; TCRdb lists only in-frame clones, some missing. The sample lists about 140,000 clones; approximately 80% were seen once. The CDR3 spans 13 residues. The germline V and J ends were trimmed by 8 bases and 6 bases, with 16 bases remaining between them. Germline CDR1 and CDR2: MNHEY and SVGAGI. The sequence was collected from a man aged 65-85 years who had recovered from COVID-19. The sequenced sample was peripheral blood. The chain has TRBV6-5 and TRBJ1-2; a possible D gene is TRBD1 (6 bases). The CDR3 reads CASFTQGENGYTF. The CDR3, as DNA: TGTGCCAGCTTTACACAGGGTGAAAATGGCTACACCTTC.